This T cell receptor beta chain was obtained from a study of shared clonotypes between healthy human individuals. Trimming took 6 bases from V and 4 from J, leaving 15 bases between them. Per germline, CDR1 GTSNPN and CDR2 SVGIG (reference sequence). This CDR3 is built from 13 residues. In the source study's methods: Filtering differed since immunoSEQ provided only junctions, with no quality scores. Method: immunoSEQ multiplex PCR; TCRdb's copy keeps in-frame clones and lacks some. V, J and clone size reflect that table, while D and trimming were determined from the DNA. The repertoire holds roughly 500,000 clones, with around 80% as singletons.

This sequence joins TRBV30 and TRBJ2-5; D gene uncertain. Material for sequencing was PBMCs. The TCR comes from a woman aged 40 to 50 in good health. Some clones in this sample may be carry-over from other donors' samples. Written as DNA, the CDR3 is TGTGCCTGTAACGGGTGGTTTGGAGAGACCCAGTACTTC. It encodes CACNGWFGETQYF.